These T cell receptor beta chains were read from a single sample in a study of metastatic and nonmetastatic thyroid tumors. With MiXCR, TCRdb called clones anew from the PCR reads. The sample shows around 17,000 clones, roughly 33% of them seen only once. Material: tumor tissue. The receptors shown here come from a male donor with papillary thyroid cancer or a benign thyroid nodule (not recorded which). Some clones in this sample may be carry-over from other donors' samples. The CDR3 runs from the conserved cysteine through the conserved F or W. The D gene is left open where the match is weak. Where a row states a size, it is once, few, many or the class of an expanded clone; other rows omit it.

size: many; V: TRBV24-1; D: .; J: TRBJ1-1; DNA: TGTGCCACCAGTGGGCCTATGAACACTGAAGCTTTCTTT; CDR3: CATSGPMNTEAFF
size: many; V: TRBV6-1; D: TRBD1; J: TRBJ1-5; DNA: TGTGCCAGCAGTGACGGGACAGGGGGCAATCAGCCCCAGCATTTT; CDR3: CASSDGTGGNQPQHF
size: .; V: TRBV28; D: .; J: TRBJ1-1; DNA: TGTGCCAGCAGTCGTGACACCAGTGAGAGCACTGAAGCTTTCTTT; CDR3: CASSRDTSESTEAFF
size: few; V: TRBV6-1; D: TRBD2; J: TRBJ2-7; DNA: TGTGCCAGCAAACTAGCGGAATCCTACGAGCAGTACTTC; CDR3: CASKLAESYEQYF
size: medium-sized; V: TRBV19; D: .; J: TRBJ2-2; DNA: TGTGCCAGTATCCGAGGGGCAGGGGTCGGCGGGGAGCTGTTTTTT; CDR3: CASIRGAGVGGELFF
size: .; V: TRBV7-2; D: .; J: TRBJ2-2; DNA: TGTGCCAGCAGCTTAGGGGCCAGGGGCACCGGGGAGCTGTTTTTT; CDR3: CASSLGARGTGELFF
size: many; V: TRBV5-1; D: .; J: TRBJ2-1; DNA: TGCGCCAGCAGCTTGGCCAGGCAGGGTAGCTCCTACAATGAGCAGTTCTTC; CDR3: CASSLARQGSSYNEQFF
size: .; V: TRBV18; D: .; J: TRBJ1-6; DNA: TGTGCCAGCTCACCGGAATGGGATTCACCCCTCCACTTT; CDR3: CASSPEWDSPLHF
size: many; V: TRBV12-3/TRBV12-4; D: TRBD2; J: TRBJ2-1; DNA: TGTGCCAGCACCACCGGGACTAGGTTCAATGAGCAGTTCTTC; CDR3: CASTTGTRFNEQFF
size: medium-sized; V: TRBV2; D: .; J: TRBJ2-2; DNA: TGTGCCACCTCGAGGGAACTAGTAGTCACCGGGGAGCTGTTTTTT; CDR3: CATSRELVVTGELFF
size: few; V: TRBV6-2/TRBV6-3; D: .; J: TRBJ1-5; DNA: TGTGCCAGCAGTTACTCGACTAGGGATCAGCCCCAGCATTTT; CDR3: CASSYSTRDQPQHF
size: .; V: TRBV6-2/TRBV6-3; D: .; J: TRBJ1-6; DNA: TGTGCCAGCAGTTACGAGGGGAATTCACCCCTCCACTTT; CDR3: CASSYEGNSPLHF
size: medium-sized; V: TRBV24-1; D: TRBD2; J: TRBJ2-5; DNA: TGTGCCACCAGTTGGGGGAGCGGGGTTCAAGAGACCCAGTACTTC; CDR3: CATSWGSGVQETQYF
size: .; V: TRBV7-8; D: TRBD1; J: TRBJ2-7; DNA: TGTGCCAGCAGCCGCCGGGACAGTTACTACGAGCAGTACTTC; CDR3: CASSRRDSYYEQYF
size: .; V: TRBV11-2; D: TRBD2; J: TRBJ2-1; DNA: TGTGCCAGCAGCTTAGAAGCGACTAGCTCCTACAATGAGCAGCTCTTC; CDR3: CASSLEATSSYNEQLF